The clone carrying this T cell receptor beta chain was found a few times. The antigen remains unidentified. Germline V gene sequence: CDR1 ENHRY, CDR2 SYGVKD. Trimming took off 3 bases at V and 1 base at J, with 7 bases between the two ends. This CDR3 is built from 14 residues. The beta constant-region primer was an equimolar mix of two oligonucleotides covering TRBC1 and TRBC2. Nested alpha and beta constant-region primers with the SP2 primer drove four PCR rounds on ligated cDNA. An oligonucleotide with the SP2 primer and a 12-nucleotide UMI was ligated to the cDNA 3' end. One entry per CDR3 protein results from TCRdb running MiXCR on the UMI-ligation and nested PCR reads. The sample carries about 150,000 distinct CDR3 sequences, 20% to 25% recorded once. This specimen comes from a study of naive and memory T cell subsets. Findings of the study overall: Each distinct alpha or beta sequence counts as one clonotype. No ground truth validated the naive and memory repertoire findings. Naive repertoires, especially CD8, held a few larger clonotypes, possibly memory cells re-expressing CD45RA.

Alpha and beta libraries were amplified separately from the second PCR onward. Sequencing was done on a sample of naive CD4+ T cells from blood. V is TRBV10-3 and J is TRBJ1-5; D unresolved. The clonotype originates from a human donor in good health. DNA for the CDR3: TGTGCCATCAGTGACGGGGAGAGCAATCAGCCCCAGCATTTT. Protein: CAISDGESNQPQHF.